The rows below give T cell receptor beta chains drawn from one sample of a study of blood T cell repertoires in COVID-19. Here immunoSEQ multiplex PCR was the method, and the copy in TCRdb shows in-frame clones only, minus some. Of some 80,000 clones in the sample, less than 85% were seen once. Sequenced: peripheral blood. Receptors originate from an elderly woman with active or convalescent COVID-19. CDR3s include the opening cysteine and the closing phenylalanine or tryptophan. The D gene is left open where the match is weak. Rows give clone size only sometimes, using once, few, many, or a class for an expanded clone.

>once|TRBJ1-3|.|TRBV6-2/TRBV6-3
CASSRQVISGNTIYF
TGTGCCAGCAGTCGACAGGTGATCTCTGGAAACACCATATATTTT
>few|TRBJ2-3|TRBD2|TRBV5-1
CASSLGSGRAVDTQYF
TGCGCCAGCAGCTTGGGGTCCGGGAGGGCCGTCGATACGCAGTATTTT
>few|TRBJ2-5|TRBD1|TRBV6-2/TRBV6-3
CASSYFRDREETQYF
TGTGCCAGCAGTTACTTCCGGGACAGAGAAGAGACCCAGTACTTC
>.|TRBJ1-2|TRBD1|TRBV2
CATVRGGRSSYGYTF
TGTGCCACCGTGAGAGGGGGCCGCTCGAGCTATGGCTACACCTTC
>.|TRBJ2-2|.|TRBV7-8
CASSLVGRGFGELFF
TGTGCCAGCAGCTTAGTCGGGAGAGGGTTCGGGGAGCTGTTTTTT
>.|TRBJ1-1|.|TRBV29-1
CSVKGGDTEAFF
TGCAGCGTTAAAGGGGGGGACACTGAAGCTTTCTTT
>.|TRBJ2-7|TRBD2|TRBV28
CASRQPLAGATYEQYF
TGTGCCAGCAGACAACCCCTAGCGGGGGCGACCTACGAGCAGTACTTC
>.|TRBJ2-1|TRBD2|TRBV7-9
CASSLRTSGYNEQFF
TGTGCCAGCAGCCTTAGGACTAGCGGGTACAATGAGCAGTTCTTC
>.|TRBJ1-2|TRBD1|TRBV14
CASSQNRGSNYGYTF
TGTGCCAGCAGCCAAAACAGGGGCTCTAACTATGGCTACACCTTC
>.|TRBJ1-1|.|TRBV19
CASSILSLGTEAFF
TGTGCCAGTAGCATACTTAGCTTAGGCACTGAAGCTTTCTTT
>few|TRBJ1-1|TRBD1|TRBV5-6
CASSSDRVHTEAFF
TGTGCCAGCAGCTCGGACAGGGTTCACACTGAAGCTTTCTTT
>.|TRBJ1-3|.|TRBV24-1
CATSSSGNTIYF
TGTGCCACCAGTTCCTCCGGAAACACCATATATTTT
>.|TRBJ1-2|.|TRBV7-8
CASSSYQGFNYGYTF
TGTGCCAGCAGCTCATACCAGGGATTCAACTATGGCTACACCTTC
>.|TRBJ1-1|.|TRBV7-8
CASSLIDKNTEAFF
TGTGCCAGCAGCTTGATCGACAAGAACACTGAAGCTTTCTTT
>.|TRBJ1-2|.|TRBV7-9
CASAPQAYFYGYTF
TGTGCCAGCGCCCCGCAGGCCTACTTCTATGGCTACACCTTC
>.|TRBJ1-4|.|TRBV4-3
CASSQVDIGGARTNEKLFF
TGCGCCAGCAGCCAAGTGGATATAGGGGGGGCGAGAACTAATGAAAAACTGTTTTTT
>.|TRBJ1-5|.|TRBV10-3
CAISDVGYQPQHF
TGTGCCATCAGTGACGTGGGCTATCAGCCCCAGCATTTT
>.|TRBJ2-7|TRBD1|TRBV28
CASSQGGTGSYEQYF
TGTGCCAGCAGTCAGGGGGGGACAGGGTCCTACGAGCAGTACTTC
>few|TRBJ2-5|TRBD2|TRBV3-1/TRBV3-2
CASSQGGLAGQETQYF
TGTGCCAGCAGCCAAGGGGGACTAGCGGGGCAAGAGACCCAGTACTTC
>.|TRBJ1-2|.|TRBV7-9
CASSSPGRRDSGYTF
TGTGCCAGCAGCTCACCGGGGCGGAGGGACTCGGGCTACACCTTC
>.|TRBJ2-6|.|TRBV5-8
CATGLRYSGANVLTF
TGTGCCACGGGACTGCGATACTCTGGGGCCAACGTCCTGACTTTC
>.|TRBJ2-1|TRBD2|TRBV2
CASSDVVSGGKFF
TGTGCCAGCAGTGACGTCGTTTCGGGGGGGAAGTTCTTC
>.|TRBJ1-5|.|TRBV2
CASSPNYSNQPQHF
TGTGCCAGCAGTCCCAACTATAGCAATCAGCCCCAGCATTTT
>.|TRBJ2-7|.|TRBV19
CASRPSGSSYEQYF
TGTGCCAGTAGGCCCTCAGGATCCTCCTACGAGCAGTACTTC
>.|TRBJ2-1|.|TRBV3-1/TRBV3-2
CASSQLSHEQFF
TGTGCCAGCAGCCAACTGAGCCATGAGCAGTTCTTC
>once|TRBJ1-4|.|TRBV28
CASSLFATRLREEKLFF
TGTGCCAGCAGTTTATTTGCAACCCGGCTGAGGGAAGAAAAACTGTTTTTT
>.|TRBJ2-1|TRBD2|TRBV24-1
CATAKTSGNYNEQFF
TGTGCCACCGCAAAGACTAGCGGGAACTACAATGAGCAGTTCTTC
>once|TRBJ2-1|.|TRBV5-1
CASSLEQSYNEQFF
TGCGCCAGCAGCTTGGAACAGAGCTACAATGAGCAGTTCTTC
>few|TRBJ1-4|TRBD1|TRBV29-1
CSVEDGTGANEKLFF
TGCAGCGTTGAAGATGGGACAGGGGCTAATGAAAAACTGTTTTTT
>once|TRBJ2-1|TRBD1|TRBV4-3
CASSQGAGTGVSNEQFF
TGCGCCAGCAGCCAAGGAGCCGGGACAGGGGTCTCCAATGAGCAGTTCTTC
>.|TRBJ2-7|.|TRBV4-1
CASSLTTRDEQYF
TGCGCCAGCAGCTTGACTACACGGGACGAGCAGTACTTC
>once|TRBJ2-1|TRBD1|TRBV28
CASYRDRDYNEQFF
TGTGCCAGCTACAGGGACAGGGACTACAATGAGCAGTTCTTC
>.|TRBJ2-2|.|TRBV3-1/TRBV3-2
CASSQVILSSPGELFF
TGTGCCAGCAGCCAAGTTATTTTAAGTAGTCCCGGGGAGCTGTTTTTT
>.|TRBJ1-6|.|TRBV7-2
CASSPDFSPLHF
TGTGCCAGCAGCCCGGACTTTTCACCCCTCCACTTT
>.|TRBJ2-1|TRBD2|TRBV7-2
CASSRAGGTYNEQFF
TGTGCCAGCAGCCGCGCGGGGGGAACCTACAATGAGCAGTTCTTC
>.|TRBJ2-3|TRBD2|TRBV29-1
CSVDWGDYITDTQYF
TGCAGCGTTGATTGGGGGGACTATATAACGGATACGCAGTATTTT
>.|TRBJ1-1|.|TRBV3-1/TRBV3-2
CASSHYGRQSNTEAFF
TGTGCCAGCAGCCATTATGGGAGGCAATCGAACACTGAAGCTTTCTTT
>.|TRBJ2-1|.|TRBV5-6
CASSLGRWPSEQFF
TGTGCCAGCAGCCTAGGTCGATGGCCCAGTGAGCAGTTCTTC
>few|TRBJ1-1|TRBD1|TRBV6-5
CASSQGGGQRKAFF
TGTGCCAGCAGTCAGGGGGGAGGACAGCGTAAAGCTTTCTTT
>.|TRBJ2-7|TRBD1|TRBV6-5
CASSYNRGAYEQYF
TGTGCCAGCAGTTACAACAGGGGAGCGTACGAGCAGTACTTC
>.|TRBJ2-7|TRBD2|TRBV28
CASREASGRSSYEQYF
TGTGCCAGCAGGGAGGCTAGCGGGAGGAGCTCCTACGAGCAGTACTTC
>.|TRBJ1-4|.|TRBV4-2
CASSQTYKGGENEKLFF
TGTGCCAGCAGCCAGACTTACAAAGGGGGGGAAAATGAAAAACTGTTTTTT
>.|TRBJ2-7|.|TRBV7-2
CASSLMVGAYEQYF
TGTGCCAGCAGCTTAATGGTCGGAGCCTACGAGCAGTACTTC
>.|TRBJ2-1|.|TRBV20-1
CSASWQDRYNEQFF
TGCAGTGCTAGTTGGCAGGATAGGTACAATGAGCAGTTCTTC
>.|TRBJ2-7|.|TRBV3-1/TRBV3-2
CASSQAHYPSSYEQYF
TGTGCCAGCAGCCAAGCTCACTACCCGAGCTCCTACGAGCAGTACTTC
>.|TRBJ2-1|TRBD2|TRBV4-3
CASSQDTGGGEQFF
TGCGCCAGCAGCCAAGATACCGGGGGGGGTGAGCAGTTCTTC
>.|TRBJ2-7|.|TRBV9
CASSATATYEQYF
TGTGCCAGCAGCGCGACAGCTACCTACGAGCAGTACTTC
>.|TRBJ2-1|TRBD2|TRBV19
CASSDLSGSSYNEQFF
TGTGCCAGTAGTGACCTTAGCGGGAGCTCCTACAATGAGCAGTTCTTC
>.|TRBJ2-7|TRBD2|TRBV6-5
CASCRSGRSPEQYF
TGTGCCAGCTGTAGAAGCGGGAGATCCCCCGAGCAGTACTTC
>.|TRBJ1-1|.|TRBV2
CASDQGQGRAFF
TGTGCCAGCGATCAGGGCCAGGGTAGAGCTTTCTTT
>.|TRBJ2-7|TRBD2|TRBV5-1
CASSLVLAGEQYF
TGCGCCAGCAGCTTGGTACTAGCGGGGGAGCAGTACTTC
>.|TRBJ1-2|TRBD1|TRBV19
CASRTGTGSFIYGYTF
TGTGCCAGTAGAACCGGGACAGGGTCTTTTATTTATGGCTACACCTTC
>few|TRBJ1-5|TRBD1|TRBV5-1
CASSRQGREPQHF
TGCGCCAGCAGCAGACAGGGTAGGGAGCCCCAGCATTTT
>.|TRBJ2-2|TRBD2|TRBV28
CASSPIRREGLVGTGELFF
TGTGCCAGCAGCCCTATTAGGCGGGAGGGCCTCGTGGGCACCGGGGAGCTGTTTTTT
>.|TRBJ1-6|TRBD1|TRBV7-2
CASSFDRGMFSPLHF
TGTGCCAGCAGCTTTGACAGGGGGATGTTTTCACCCCTCCACTTT
>few|TRBJ1-5|TRBD1|TRBV4-1
CASSLWTGDQPQHF
TGCGCCAGCAGCCTATGGACAGGGGATCAGCCCCAGCATTTT
>.|TRBJ1-6|.|TRBV19
CASSIPRGSYNSPLHF
TGTGCCAGTAGTATCCCCAGGGGCTCCTATAATTCACCCCTCCACTTT